The 5 T cell receptor beta chains below were found in one sample sequenced in a study of OX40 agonist ivuxolimab in advanced cancers. Generated by immunoSEQ multiplex PCR, the TCRdb table keeps only in-frame clones and is missing some. The sample has about 59,000 clones; 87% are singletons. The sequences come from CD4+ or CD8+ T cells sorted from blood, collected in a trial of the OX40 agonist ivuxolimab. The receptors were gathered from an adult with an advanced solid tumor such as melanoma, head and neck, liver or kidney cancer.

In this sample, this clone turned up once. The genes are TRBV16 and TRBJ1-1; the D is unclear. Trimming took off 4 bases at V and 11 bases at J, with 14 bases between the two ends. The CDR3 has 12 residues. The V gene's germline CDR1 is KGHSY and CDR2 FQNENV. In nucleotides, the CDR3 is TGTGCCAGCAGCCCTTCCGGGGTGGTTGCTTTCTTT. Encoded protein: CASSPSGVVAFF.

The V call is TRBV7-8, the J call TRBJ2-3, with D possibly called TRBD1 or TRBD2 (5 bases each). Germline lookup yields CDR1 SGHVS and CDR2 FQNEAQ. This CDR3 is built from 16 residues. The ends were cut back, 5 bases at V and 0 bases at J, with 15 bases in the middle. The CDR3 region has the DNA TGTGCCAGCAGCCGTCCCGCAGGGACCAGCACAGATACGCAGTATTTT. Residues: CASSRPAGTSTDTQYF.

This chain connects TRBV7-2 to TRBJ1-4, with 8 bases identical to TRBD1. The CDR3 runs 17 residues. Per the germline V gene, CDR1 is SGHTA and CDR2 is FQGNSA. Unmatched junction bases numbered 12, after V lost 5 bases and J lost 4 bases. CDR3 DNA sequence: TGTGCCAGCAGCCGGACAGGGTTGCATGCCCGTAATGAAAAACTGTTTTTT. Protein sequence: CASSRTGLHARNEKLFF.

This chain connects TRBV6-6 to TRBJ1-2; 9 bases are shared with TRBD1. This CDR3 has 15 amino acids. V was pared by 0 bases and J by 7 bases, with 6 bases of the junction left unmatched. CDR1 and CDR2 from the germline V gene are MNHNY and SVGAGI (reference sequence). The DNA of the CDR3 is TGTGCCAGCAGTTACTCGGGACAGGGTCGGGGTGGCTACACCTTC. Encoded protein: CASSYSGQGRGGYTF.

This chain joins TRBV2 and TRBJ2-1; 8 bases fit TRBD2. The germline V gene has CDR1 SNHLY and CDR2 FYNNEI. CDR3 length: 15 residues. Trimming removed 5 bases from V and 6 bases from J; junction bases left unmatched: 9. The CDR3 sequence: CASSLRGTSANEQFF. The CDR3 nucleotides read TGTGCCAGCAGTCTACGAGGGACTAGTGCCAATGAGCAGTTCTTC.